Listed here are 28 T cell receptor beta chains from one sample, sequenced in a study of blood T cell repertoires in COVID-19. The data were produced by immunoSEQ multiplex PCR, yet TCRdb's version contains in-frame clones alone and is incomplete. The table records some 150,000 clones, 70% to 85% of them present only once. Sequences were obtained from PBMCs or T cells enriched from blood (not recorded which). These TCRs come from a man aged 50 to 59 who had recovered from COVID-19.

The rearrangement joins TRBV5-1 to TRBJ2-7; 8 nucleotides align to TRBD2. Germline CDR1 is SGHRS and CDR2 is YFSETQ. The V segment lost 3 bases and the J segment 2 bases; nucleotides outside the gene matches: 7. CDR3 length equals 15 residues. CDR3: CASSSEPGGTYEQYF. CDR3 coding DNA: TGCGCCAGCAGCTCAGAGCCGGGGGGGACCTACGAGCAGTACTTC.

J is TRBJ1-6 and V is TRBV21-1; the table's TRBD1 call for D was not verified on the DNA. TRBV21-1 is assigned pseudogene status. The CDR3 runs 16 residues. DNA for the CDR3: TGTGCCAGCAGCAAAGGGCACAGAACCTTTAATTCACCCCTCCACTTT. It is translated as CASSKGHRTFNSPLHF.

The CDR3 sequence: CASSEGGGNGYTF. CDR3 sequence (DNA): TGTGCCAGCAGTGAAGGTGGGGGCAATGGCTACACCTTC. This chain joins TRBV2 and TRBJ1-2; D perhaps matches TRBD1 (6 bases). Trimming cost V 1 base and J 6 bases, with 9 bases left between them. This CDR3 contains 13 residues. Germline CDR1 reads SNHLY; CDR2 reads FYNNEI.

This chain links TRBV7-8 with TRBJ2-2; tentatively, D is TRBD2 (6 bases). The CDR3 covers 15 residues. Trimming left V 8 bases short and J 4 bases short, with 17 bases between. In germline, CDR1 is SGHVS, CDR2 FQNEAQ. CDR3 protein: CASGGSLGGTGELFF. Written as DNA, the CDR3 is TGTGCCAGCGGGGGGAGCCTGGGAGGCACCGGGGAGCTGTTTTTT.

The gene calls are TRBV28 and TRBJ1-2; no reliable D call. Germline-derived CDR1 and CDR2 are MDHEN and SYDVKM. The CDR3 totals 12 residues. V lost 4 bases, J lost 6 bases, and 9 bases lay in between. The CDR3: CASSSSVHGYTF. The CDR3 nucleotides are TGTGCCAGCAGTTCCTCAGTACATGGCTACACCTTC.

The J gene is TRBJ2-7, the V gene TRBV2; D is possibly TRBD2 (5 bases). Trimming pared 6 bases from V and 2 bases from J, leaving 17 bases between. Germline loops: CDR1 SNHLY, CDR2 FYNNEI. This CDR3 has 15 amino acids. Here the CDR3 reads CASSLSQAGPYEQYF. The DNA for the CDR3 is TGTGCCAGCAGCCTCTCCCAGGCGGGCCCCTACGAGCAGTACTTC.

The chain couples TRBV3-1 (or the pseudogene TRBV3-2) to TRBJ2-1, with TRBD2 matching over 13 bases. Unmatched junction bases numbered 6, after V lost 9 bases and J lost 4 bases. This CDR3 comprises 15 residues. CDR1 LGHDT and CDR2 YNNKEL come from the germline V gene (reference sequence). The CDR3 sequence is CASTSTSGGYNEQFF. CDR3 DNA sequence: TGTGCCAGTACATCGACTAGCGGGGGGTACAATGAGCAGTTCTTC.

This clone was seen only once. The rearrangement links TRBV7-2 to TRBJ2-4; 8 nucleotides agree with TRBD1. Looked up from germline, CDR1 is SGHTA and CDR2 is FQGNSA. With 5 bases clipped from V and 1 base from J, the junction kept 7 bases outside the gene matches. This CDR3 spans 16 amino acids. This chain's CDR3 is CASSGQGGGAKNIQYF. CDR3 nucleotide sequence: TGTGCCAGCAGCGGACAGGGTGGGGGGGCCAAAAACATTCAGTACTTC.

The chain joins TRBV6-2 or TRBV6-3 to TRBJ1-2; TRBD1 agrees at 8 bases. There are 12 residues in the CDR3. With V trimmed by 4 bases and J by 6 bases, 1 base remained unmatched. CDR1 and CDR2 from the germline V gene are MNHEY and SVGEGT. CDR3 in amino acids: CASSLTGDGYTF. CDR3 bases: TGTGCCAGCAGTTTGACAGGGGATGGCTACACCTTC.

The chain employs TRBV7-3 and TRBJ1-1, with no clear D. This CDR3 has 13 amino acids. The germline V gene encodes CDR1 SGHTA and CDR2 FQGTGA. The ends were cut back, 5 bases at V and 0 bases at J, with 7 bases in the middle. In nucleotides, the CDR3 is TGTGCCAGCAGCCCTTCCGTGAACACTGAAGCTTTCTTT. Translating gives CASSPSVNTEAFF.

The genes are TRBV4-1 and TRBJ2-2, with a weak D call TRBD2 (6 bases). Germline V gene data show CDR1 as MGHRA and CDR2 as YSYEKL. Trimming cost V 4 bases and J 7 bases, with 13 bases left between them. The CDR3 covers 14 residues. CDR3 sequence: CASSLEGLDGELFF. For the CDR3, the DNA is TGCGCCAGCAGCCTGGAGGGGCTCGACGGGGAGCTGTTTTTT.

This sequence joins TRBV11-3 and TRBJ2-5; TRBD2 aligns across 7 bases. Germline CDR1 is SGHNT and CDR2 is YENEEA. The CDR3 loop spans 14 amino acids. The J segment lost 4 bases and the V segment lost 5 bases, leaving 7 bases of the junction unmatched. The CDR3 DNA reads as TGTGCCAGCAGCCCGACGGGGGGAGTAGAGACCCAGTACTTC. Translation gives CASSPTGGVETQYF.

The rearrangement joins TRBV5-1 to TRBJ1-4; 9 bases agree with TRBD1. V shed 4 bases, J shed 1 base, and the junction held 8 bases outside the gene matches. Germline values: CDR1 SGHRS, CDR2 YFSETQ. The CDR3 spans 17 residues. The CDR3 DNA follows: TGCGCCAGCAGCACCGGACAGGGGAAAGGAACTAATGAAAAACTGTTTTTT. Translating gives CASSTGQGKGTNEKLFF.

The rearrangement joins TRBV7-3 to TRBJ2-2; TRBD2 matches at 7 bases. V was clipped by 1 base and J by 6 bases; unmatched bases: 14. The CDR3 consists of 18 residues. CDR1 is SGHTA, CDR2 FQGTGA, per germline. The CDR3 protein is CASSLNGLAGDGAGELFF. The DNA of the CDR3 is TGTGCCAGCAGCTTAAACGGACTCGCGGGGGACGGGGCCGGGGAGCTGTTTTTT.

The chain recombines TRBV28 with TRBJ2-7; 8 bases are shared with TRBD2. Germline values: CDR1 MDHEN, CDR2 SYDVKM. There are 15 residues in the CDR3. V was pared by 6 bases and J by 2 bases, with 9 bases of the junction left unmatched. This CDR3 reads CASSRGGQGPYEQYF. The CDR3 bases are TGTGCCAGCAGCCGGGGGGGACAAGGGCCCTACGAGCAGTACTTC.

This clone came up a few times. In DNA form, the CDR3 reads TGTGCCAGCAGTGAAGCGGGAAGGGGGAGTCAGCCCCAGCATTTT. It translates to CASSEAGRGSQPQHF. The chain carries TRBV6-1 and TRBJ1-5, with D possibly TRBD1 on 6 matching bases. The CDR3 contains 15 residues. The germline V and J ends were trimmed by 0 bases and 6 bases, with 12 bases remaining between them. In germline, CDR1 is MNHNS, CDR2 SASEGT.

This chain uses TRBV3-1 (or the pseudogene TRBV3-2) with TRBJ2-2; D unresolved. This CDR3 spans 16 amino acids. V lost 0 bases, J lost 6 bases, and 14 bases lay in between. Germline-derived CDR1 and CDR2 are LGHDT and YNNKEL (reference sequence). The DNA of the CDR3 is TGTGCCAGCAGCCAAGAGCCCCCCGGTCGCGCCGGGGAGCTGTTTTTT. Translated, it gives CASSQEPPGRAGELFF.

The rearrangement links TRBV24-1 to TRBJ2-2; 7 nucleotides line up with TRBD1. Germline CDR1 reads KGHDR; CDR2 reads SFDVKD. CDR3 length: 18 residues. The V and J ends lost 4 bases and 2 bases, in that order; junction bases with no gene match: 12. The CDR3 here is CATSDNTWTGGNTGELFF. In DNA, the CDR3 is TGTGCCACCAGTGACAATACGTGGACAGGCGGCAACACCGGGGAGCTGTTTTTT.

The CDR3 DNA sequence: TGCGCCAGCAGCCTGGACAGAAACACCATATATTTT. As protein: CASSLDRNTIYF. The gene calls are TRBV5-1 and TRBJ1-3, with TRBD1 as a possible D gene (5 bases). Trimming left V 4 bases short and J 5 bases short, with 7 bases between. The V gene's germline CDR1 is SGHRS and CDR2 YFSETQ. The CDR3 loop spans 12 amino acids.

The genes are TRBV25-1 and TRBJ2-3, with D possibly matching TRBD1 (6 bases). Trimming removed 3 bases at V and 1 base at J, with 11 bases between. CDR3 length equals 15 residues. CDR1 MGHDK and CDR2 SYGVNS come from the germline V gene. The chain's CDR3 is CASSESGVGTDTQYF. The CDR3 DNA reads TGTGCCAGCAGTGAGTCAGGGGTGGGCACAGATACGCAGTATTTT.

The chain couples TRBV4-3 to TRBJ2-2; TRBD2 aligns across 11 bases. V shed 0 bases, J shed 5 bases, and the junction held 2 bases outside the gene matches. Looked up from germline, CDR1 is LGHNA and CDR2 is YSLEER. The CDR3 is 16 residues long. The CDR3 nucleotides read TGCGCCAGCAGCCAAGATCCTAGCGGGGGGACCGGGGAGCTGTTTTTT. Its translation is CASSQDPSGGTGELFF.

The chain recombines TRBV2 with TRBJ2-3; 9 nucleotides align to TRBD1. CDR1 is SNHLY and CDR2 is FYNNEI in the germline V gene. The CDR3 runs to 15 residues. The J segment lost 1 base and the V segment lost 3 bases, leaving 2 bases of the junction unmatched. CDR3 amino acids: CASSERTGGTDTQYF. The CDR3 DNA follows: TGTGCCAGCAGTGAGAGGACAGGGGGCACAGATACGCAGTATTTT. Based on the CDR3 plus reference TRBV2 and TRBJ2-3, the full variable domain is EPEVTQTPSHQVTQMGQEVILRCVPISNHLYFYWYRQILGQKVEFLVSFYNNEISEKSEIFDDQFSVERPDGSNFTLKIRSTKLEDSAMYFCASSERTGGTDTQYFGPGTRLTVL.

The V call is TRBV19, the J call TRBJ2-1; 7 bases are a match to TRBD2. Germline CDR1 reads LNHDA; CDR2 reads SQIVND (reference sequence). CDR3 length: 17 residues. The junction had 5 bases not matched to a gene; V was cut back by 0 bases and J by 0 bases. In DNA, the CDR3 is TGTGCCAGTAGTATAGATCTAGGGAGGGTCTCCTACAATGAGCAGTTCTTC. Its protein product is CASSIDLGRVSYNEQFF.

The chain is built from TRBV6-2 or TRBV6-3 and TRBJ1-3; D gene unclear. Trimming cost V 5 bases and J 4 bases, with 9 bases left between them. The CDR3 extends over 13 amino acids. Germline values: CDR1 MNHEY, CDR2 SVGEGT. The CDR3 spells CASSPHIGNTIYF. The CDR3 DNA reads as TGTGCCAGCAGTCCCCACATCGGAAACACCATATATTTT.

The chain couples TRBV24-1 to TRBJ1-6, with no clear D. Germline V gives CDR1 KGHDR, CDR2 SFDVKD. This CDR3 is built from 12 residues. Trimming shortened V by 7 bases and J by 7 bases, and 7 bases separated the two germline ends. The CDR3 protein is CATSHGNSPLHF. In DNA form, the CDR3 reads TGTGCCACCAGCCACGGGAATTCACCCCTCCACTTT.

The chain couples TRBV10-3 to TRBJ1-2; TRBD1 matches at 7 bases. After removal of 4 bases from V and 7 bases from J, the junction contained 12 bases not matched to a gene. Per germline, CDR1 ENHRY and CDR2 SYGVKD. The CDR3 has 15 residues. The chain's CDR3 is CAISAPDRVGGGYTF. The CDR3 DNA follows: TGTGCCATCAGTGCCCCTGACAGGGTAGGTGGTGGCTACACCTTC.

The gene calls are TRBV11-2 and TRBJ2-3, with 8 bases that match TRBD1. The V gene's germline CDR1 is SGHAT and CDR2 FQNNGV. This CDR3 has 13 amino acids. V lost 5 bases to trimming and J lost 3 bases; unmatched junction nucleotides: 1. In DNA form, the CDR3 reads TGTGCCAGCAGCGGACAGGGAACAGATACGCAGTATTTT. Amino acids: CASSGQGTDTQYF.

The CDR3 DNA follows: TGTGCCAGCAGTACCTGGACAGAGGGCTACGAGCAGTACTTC. Translated: CASSTWTEGYEQYF. The chain combines TRBV6-2 or TRBV6-3 with TRBJ2-7; D possibly corresponds to TRBD1 (6 bases). CDR1 is MNHEY, CDR2 SVGEGT, per germline. V lost 5 bases to trimming and J lost 3 bases, with 14 bases between them. This CDR3 is 14 amino acids long.